This TCR beta chain was identified during a study of graft-versus-host responses after intestinal transplantation. In the study overall: Multivisceral, liver-intestinal, or isolated intestinal transplants were performed in recipients. Study-wide points: When patients had graft-donor T cell macrochimerism, their allografts held high graft-versus-host to host-versus-graft clonal ratios.

Germline V gives CDR1 SGHAT, CDR2 FQNNGV. V was clipped by 5 bases and J by 4 bases; unmatched bases: 4. The CDR3 runs 14 residues. Libraries were prepared by immunoSEQ multiplex PCR; TCRdb keeps only in-frame clonotypes and omits some of them. The table has roughly 97,000 clones, 91% seen once. Concerning this clone: Its antigen is currently unknown.

The chain has TRBV11-2 and TRBJ2-7; 11 bases are shared with TRBD2. Sequences were derived from unstimulated CD4+ T cells sorted from spleen or lymph node cells, sampled before transplant. The TCR comes from a human donor who was the organ donor for an intestinal transplant. CDR3 in DNA: TGTGCCAGCAGCCGGGGGACTAGCGGTTACGAGCAGTACTTC. Residues: CASSRGTSGYEQYF.